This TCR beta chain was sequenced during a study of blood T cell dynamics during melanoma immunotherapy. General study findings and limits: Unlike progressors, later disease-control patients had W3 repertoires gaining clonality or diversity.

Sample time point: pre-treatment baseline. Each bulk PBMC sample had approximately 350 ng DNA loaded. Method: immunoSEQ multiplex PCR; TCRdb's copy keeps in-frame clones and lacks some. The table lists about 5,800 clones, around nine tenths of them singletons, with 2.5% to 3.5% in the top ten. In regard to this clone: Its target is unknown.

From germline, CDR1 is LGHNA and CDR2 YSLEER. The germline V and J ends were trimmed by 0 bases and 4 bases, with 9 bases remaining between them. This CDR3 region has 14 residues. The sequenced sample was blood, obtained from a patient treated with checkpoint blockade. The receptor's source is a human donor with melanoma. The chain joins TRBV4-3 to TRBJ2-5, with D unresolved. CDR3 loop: CASSQESGRETQYF. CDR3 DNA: TGCGCCAGCAGCCAAGAATCAGGCCGAGAGACCCAGTACTTC.